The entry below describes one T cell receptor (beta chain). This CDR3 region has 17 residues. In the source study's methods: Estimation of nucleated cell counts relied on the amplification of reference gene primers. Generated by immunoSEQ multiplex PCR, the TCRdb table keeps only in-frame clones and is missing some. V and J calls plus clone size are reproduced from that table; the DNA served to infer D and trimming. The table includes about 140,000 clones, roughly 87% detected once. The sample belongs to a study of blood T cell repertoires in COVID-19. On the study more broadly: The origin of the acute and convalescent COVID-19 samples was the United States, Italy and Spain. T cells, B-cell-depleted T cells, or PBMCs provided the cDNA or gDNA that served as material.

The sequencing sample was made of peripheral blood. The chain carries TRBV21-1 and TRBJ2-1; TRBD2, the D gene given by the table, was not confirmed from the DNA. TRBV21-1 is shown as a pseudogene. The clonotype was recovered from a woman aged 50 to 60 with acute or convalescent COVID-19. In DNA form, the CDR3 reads TGTGCCAGCCTACGAGGTGGCGGGAGGGCCGGGAACAATGAGCAGTTCTTC. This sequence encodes CASLRGGGRAGNNEQFF.